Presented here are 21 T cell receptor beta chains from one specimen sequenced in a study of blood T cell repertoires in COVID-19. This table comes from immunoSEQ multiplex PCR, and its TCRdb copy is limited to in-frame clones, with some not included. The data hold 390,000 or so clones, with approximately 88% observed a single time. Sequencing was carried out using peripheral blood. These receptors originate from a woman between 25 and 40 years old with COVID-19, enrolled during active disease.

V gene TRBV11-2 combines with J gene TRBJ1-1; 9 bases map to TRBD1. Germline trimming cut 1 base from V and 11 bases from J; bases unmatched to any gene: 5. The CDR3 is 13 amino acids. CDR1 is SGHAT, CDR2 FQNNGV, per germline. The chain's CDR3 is CASSLVRDREAFF. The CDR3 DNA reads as TGTGCCAGCAGCTTAGTGAGGGACAGGGAGGCTTTCTTT. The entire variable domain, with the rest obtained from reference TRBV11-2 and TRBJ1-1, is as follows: EAGVAQSPRYKIIEKRQSVAFWCNPISGHATLYWYQQILGQGPKLLIQFQNNGVVDDSQLPKDRFSAERLKGVDSTLKIQPAKLEDSAVYLCASSLVRDREAFFGQGTRLTVV.

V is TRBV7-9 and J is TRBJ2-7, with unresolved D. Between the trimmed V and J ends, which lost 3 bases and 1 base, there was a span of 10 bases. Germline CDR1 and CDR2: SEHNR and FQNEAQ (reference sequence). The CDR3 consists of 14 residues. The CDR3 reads CASSFSAPSYEQYF. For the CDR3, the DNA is TGTGCCAGCAGCTTTTCAGCGCCTTCCTACGAGCAGTACTTC.

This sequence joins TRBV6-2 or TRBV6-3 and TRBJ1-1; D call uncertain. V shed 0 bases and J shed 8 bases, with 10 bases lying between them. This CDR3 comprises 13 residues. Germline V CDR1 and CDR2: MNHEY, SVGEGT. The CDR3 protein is CASSYSTAGEAFF. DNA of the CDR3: TGTGCCAGCAGTTACTCCACGGCAGGAGAAGCTTTCTTT.

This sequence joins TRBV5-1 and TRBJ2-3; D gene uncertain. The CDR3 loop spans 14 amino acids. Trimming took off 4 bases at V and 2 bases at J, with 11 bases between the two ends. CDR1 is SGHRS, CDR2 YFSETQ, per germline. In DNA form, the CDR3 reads TGCGCCAGCAGCCTAACAGACCCCACAGATACGCAGTATTTT. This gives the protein CASSLTDPTDTQYF.

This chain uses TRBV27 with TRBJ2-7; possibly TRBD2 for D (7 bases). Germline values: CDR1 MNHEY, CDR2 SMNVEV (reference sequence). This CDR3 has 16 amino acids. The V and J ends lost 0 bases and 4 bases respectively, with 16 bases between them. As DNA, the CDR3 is TGTGCCAGCAGTTTATCGGGGAGGGGGGCTCCTTACGAGCAGTACTTC. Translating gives CASSLSGRGAPYEQYF.

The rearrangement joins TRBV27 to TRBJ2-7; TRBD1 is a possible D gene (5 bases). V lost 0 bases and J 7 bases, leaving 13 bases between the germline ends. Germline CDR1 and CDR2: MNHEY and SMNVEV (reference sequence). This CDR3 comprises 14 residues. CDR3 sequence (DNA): TGTGCCAGCAGTTTATCCCCAGGGCGGTGGGAGCAGTACTTC. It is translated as CASSLSPGRWEQYF.

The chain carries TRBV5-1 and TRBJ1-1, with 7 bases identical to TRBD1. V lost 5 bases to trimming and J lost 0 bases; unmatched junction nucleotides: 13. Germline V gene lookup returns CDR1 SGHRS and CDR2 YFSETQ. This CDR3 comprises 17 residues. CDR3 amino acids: CASSYSGGRAMNTEAFF. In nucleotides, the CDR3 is TGCGCCAGCAGTTATTCAGGGGGTAGAGCTATGAACACTGAAGCTTTCTTT.

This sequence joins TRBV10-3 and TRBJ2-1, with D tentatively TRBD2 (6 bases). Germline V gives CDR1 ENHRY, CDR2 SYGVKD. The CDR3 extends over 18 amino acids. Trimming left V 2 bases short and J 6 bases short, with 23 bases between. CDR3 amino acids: CAISEVNRWEARFNEQFF. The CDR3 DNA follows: TGTGCCATCAGTGAGGTCAATAGGTGGGAGGCGCGTTTCAATGAGCAGTTCTTC.

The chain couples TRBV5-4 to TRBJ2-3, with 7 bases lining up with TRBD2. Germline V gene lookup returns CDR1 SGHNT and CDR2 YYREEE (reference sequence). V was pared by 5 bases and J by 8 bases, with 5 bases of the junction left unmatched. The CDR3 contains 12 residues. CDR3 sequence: CASRLAEGTQYF. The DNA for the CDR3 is TGTGCCAGCAGGCTAGCGGAGGGTACGCAGTATTTT. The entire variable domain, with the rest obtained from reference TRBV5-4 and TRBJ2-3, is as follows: ETGVTQSPTHLIKTRGQQVTLRCSSQSGHNTVSWYQQALGQGPQFIFQYYREEENGRGNFPPRFSGLQFPNYSSELNVNALELDDSALYLCASRLAEGTQYFGPGTRLTVL.

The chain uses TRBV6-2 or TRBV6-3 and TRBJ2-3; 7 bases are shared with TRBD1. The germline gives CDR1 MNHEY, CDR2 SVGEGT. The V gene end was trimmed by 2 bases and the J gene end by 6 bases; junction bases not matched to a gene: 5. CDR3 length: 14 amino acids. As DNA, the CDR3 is TGTGCCAGCAGTTACCCCACAGGGGTGGATACGCAGTATTTT. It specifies CASSYPTGVDTQYF.

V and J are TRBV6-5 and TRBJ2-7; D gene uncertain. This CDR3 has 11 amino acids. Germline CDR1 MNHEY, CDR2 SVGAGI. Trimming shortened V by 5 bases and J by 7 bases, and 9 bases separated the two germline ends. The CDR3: CASSPRREQYV. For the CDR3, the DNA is TGTGCCAGCAGTCCCCGGCGGGAGCAGTACGTC.

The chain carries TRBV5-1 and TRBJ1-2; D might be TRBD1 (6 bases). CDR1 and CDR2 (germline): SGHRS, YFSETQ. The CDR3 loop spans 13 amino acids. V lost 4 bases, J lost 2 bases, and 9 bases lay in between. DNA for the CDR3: TGCGCCAGCAGCGTGCAGGGGAACTATGGCTACACCTTC. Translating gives CASSVQGNYGYTF. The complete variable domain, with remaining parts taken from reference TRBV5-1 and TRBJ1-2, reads KAGVTQTPRYLIKTRGQQVTLSCSPISGHRSVSWYQQTPGQGLQFLFEYFSETQRNKGNFPGRFSGRQFSNSRSEMNVSTLELGDSALYLCASSVQGNYGYTFGSGTRLTVV.

CDR3 residues: CASRTDAGGVEKLFF. In DNA, the CDR3 is TGCGCCAGCAGGACCGACGCAGGGGGAGTTGAAAAACTGTTTTTT. V usage is TRBV4-1 and J usage is TRBJ1-4; the match to TRBD1 covers 7 bases. With V trimmed by 6 bases and J by 7 bases, 11 bases remained unmatched. Germline values: CDR1 MGHRA, CDR2 YSYEKL. The CDR3 consists of 15 residues.

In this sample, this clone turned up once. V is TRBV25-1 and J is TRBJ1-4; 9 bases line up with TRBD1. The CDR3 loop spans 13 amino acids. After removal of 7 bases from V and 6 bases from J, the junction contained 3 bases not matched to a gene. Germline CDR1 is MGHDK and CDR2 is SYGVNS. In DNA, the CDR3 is TGTGCCAGCACAAGACAGGGGGATGAAAAACTGTTTTTT. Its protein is CASTRQGDEKLFF.

The CDR3 sequence is CASSINPGQGYYGYTF. The CDR3 nucleotides are TGTGCCAGTAGTATCAACCCGGGACAGGGGTATTATGGCTACACCTTC. The genes are TRBV19 and TRBJ1-2; TRBD1 agrees at 10 bases. The CDR3 loop spans 16 amino acids. The V gene end was trimmed by 3 bases and the J gene end by 5 bases; junction bases not matched to a gene: 9. CDR1 LNHDA and CDR2 SQIVND come from the germline V gene (reference sequence).

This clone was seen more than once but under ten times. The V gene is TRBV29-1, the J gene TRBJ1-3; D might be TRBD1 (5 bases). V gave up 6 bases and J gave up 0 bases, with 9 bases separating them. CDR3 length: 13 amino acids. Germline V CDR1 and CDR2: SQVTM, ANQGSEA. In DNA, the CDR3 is TGCAGCGTCGGGGGGGGCTCTGGAAACACCATATATTTT. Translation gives CSVGGGSGNTIYF.

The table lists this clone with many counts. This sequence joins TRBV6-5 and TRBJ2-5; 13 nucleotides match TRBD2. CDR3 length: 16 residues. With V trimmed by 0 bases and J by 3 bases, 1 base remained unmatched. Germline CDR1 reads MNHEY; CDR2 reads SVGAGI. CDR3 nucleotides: TGTGCCAGCAGTTACTCCGGGACTAGCGGGGAAGAGACCCAGTACTTC. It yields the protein CASSYSGTSGEETQYF.

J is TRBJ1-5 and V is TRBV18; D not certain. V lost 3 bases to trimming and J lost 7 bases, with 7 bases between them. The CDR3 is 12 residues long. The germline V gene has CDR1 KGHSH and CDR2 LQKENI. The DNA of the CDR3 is TGTGCCAGCTCACCGTCCGGGCAGCCCCAGCATTTT. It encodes CASSPSGQPQHF.

The chain's CDR3 is CASSNLLSGARSEETQYF. The DNA for the CDR3 is TGTGCCAGCAGCAACCTTCTTAGCGGGGCACGTTCCGAAGAGACCCAGTACTTC. V usage is TRBV2 and J usage is TRBJ2-5; 8 bases align to TRBD2. Germline CDR1 SNHLY, CDR2 FYNNEI. Losses at the gene ends were 6 bases for V and 3 bases for J; bases not matched to a gene: 18. CDR3 length: 18 amino acids. Filled out from reference TRBV2 and TRBJ2-5, the complete variable domain reads EPEVTQTPSHQVTQMGQEVILRCVPISNHLYFYWYRQILGQKVEFLVSFYNNEISEKSEIFDDQFSVERPDGSNFTLKIRSTKLEDSAMYFCASSNLLSGARSEETQYFGPGTRLLVL.

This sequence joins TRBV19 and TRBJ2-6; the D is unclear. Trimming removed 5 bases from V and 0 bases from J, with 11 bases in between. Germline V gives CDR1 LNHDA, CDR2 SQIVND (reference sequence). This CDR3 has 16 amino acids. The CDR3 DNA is TGTGCCAGTAGTCCCCAGGCCTCCTCTGGGGCCAACGTCCTGACTTTC. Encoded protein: CASSPQASSGANVLTF.

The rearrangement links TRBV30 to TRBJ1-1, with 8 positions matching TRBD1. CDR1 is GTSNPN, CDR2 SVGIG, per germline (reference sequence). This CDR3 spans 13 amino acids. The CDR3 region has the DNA TGTGCACGTGACAGGGGCATGAACACTGAAGCTTTCTTT. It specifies CARDRGMNTEAFF.